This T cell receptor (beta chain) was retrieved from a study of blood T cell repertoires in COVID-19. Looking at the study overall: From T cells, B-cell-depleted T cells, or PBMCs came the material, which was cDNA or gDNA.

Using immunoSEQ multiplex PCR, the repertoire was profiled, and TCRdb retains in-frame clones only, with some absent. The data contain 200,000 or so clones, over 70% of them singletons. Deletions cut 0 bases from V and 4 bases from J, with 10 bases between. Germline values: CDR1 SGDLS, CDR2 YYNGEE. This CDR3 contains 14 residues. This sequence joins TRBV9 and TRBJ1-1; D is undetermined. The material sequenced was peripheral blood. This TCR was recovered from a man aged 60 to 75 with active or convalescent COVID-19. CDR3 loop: CASSVGHLSTEAFF. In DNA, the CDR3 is TGTGCCAGCAGCGTAGGACACCTATCCACTGAAGCTTTCTTT.